The sequence of this TCR beta chain was determined in a study of blood T cell repertoires in COVID-19. Patients in Seattle were enrolled during active infection, then followed longitudinally. V lost 5 bases, J lost 8 bases, and 10 bases stayed unmatched. Germline lookup yields CDR1 MDHEN and CDR2 SYDVKM. CDR3 size: 16 residues. Assay: immunoSEQ multiplex PCR; the TCRdb copy retains only in-frame clones and omits some. The sample shows about 250,000 clones, roughly 88% of them seen only once. V and J are TRBV28 and TRBJ1-6; 9 bases fit TRBD1. The TCR comes from a woman aged 25 to 39 with COVID-19, enrolled during active disease. The sample consisted of peripheral blood. The CDR3 spells CASSPGQGSTDSPLHF. CDR3 nucleotides: TGTGCCAGCAGTCCAGGACAGGGGTCGACGGATTCACCCCTCCACTTT.